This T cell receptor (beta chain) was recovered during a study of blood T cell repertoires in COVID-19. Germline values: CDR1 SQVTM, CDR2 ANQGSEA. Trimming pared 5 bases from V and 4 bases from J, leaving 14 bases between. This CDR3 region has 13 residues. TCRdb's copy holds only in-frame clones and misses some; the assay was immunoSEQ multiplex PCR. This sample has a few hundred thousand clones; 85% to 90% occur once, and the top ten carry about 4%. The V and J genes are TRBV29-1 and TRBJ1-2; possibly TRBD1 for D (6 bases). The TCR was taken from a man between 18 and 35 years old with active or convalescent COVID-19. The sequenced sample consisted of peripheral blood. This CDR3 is CSVTGYTIYGYTF. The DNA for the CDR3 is TGCAGCGTTACAGGGTATACGATCTATGGCTACACCTTC.